This T cell receptor beta chain was identified in a study of shared T cell receptors in the human thymus. Using immunoSEQ multiplex PCR, the repertoire was profiled, and TCRdb retains in-frame clones only, with some absent. In the table there are hundreds of thousands of clones, around 89% of which are singletons. The CDR3 totals 18 residues. Germline V gene sequence: CDR1 MGHRA, CDR2 YSYEKL. Losses at the gene ends were 4 bases for V and 0 bases for J; bases not matched to a gene: 7. These data are also associated with another study on human thymus T cells. That source notes: Thymic and blood repertoires seemed to show skewed V and J gene use.

This receptor was obtained from a boy in the first two years of life with a congenital heart defect. The rearrangement uses TRBV4-1 and TRBJ2-2, with 11 bases fitting TRBD2. The sequencing sample was made of thymocytes. CDR3 sequence: CASSRELAGVSNTGELFF. The CDR3, as DNA: TGCGCCAGCAGCCGCGAACTAGCGGGAGTATCGAACACCGGGGAGCTGTTTTTT.